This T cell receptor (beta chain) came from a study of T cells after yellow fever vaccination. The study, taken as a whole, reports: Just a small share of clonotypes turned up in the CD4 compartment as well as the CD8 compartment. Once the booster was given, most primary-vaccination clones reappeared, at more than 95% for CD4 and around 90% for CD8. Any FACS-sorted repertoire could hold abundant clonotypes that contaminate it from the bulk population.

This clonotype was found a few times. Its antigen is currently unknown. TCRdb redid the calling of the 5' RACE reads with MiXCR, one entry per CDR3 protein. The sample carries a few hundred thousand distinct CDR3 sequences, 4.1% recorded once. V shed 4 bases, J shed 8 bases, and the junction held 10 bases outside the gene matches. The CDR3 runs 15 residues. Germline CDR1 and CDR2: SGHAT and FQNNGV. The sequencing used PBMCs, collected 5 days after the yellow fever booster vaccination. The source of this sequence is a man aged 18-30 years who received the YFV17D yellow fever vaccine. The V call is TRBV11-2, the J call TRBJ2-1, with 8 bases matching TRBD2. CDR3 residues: CASSSPGLEVHEQFF. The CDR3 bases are TGTGCCAGCAGCTCTCCGGGACTAGAGGTCCATGAGCAGTTCTTC.